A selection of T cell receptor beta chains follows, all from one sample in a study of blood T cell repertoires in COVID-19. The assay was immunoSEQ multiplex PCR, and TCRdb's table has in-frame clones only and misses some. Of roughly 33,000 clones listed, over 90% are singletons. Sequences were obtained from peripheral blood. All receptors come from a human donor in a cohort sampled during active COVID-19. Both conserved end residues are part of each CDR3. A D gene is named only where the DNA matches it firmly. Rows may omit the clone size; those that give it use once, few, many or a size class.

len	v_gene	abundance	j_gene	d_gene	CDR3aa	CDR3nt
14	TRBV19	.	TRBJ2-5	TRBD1	CASSRDRQQETQYF	TGTGCCAGTAGTAGGGACAGACAACAAGAGACCCAGTACTTC
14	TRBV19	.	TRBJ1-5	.	CASSWQGLNQPQHF	TGTGCCAGTAGTTGGCAGGGCCTCAATCAGCCCCAGCATTTT
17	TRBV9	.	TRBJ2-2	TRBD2	CASSVVKTSGGAGELFF	TGTGCCAGCAGCGTAGTCAAGACTAGCGGGGGGGCCGGGGAGCTGTTTTTT
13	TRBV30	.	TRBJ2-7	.	CAWSLAGPYEQYF	TGTGCCTGGAGTTTGGCGGGACCCTACGAGCAGTACTTC
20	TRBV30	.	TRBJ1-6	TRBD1	CAWSERDRVLPSSYNSPLHF	TGTGCCTGGAGTGAAAGGGACAGGGTCTTACCAAGCTCCTATAATTCACCCCTCCACTTT
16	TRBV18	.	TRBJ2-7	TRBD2	CASSLAGLAGNGEQYF	TGTGCCAGCTCACTAGCAGGACTAGCGGGAAATGGCGAGCAGTACTTC
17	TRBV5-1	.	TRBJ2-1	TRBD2	CASSPAGGLAIGNEQFF	TGCGCCAGCAGCCCCGCCGGGGGACTAGCGATTGGGAATGAGCAGTTCTTC
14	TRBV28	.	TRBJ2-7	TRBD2	CASSFTGGEDEQYF	TGTGCCAGCAGTTTTACGGGGGGGGAAGACGAGCAGTACTTC
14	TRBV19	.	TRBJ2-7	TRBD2	CASATSGSSYEQYF	TGTGCCAGTGCGACTAGCGGGAGCTCCTACGAGCAGTACTTC
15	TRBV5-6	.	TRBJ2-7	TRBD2	CASSLGSGSGYEQYF	TGTGCCAGCAGCTTGGGTAGCGGGAGTGGATACGAGCAGTACTTC
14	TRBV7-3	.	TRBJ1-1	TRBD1	CASSSQGSNTEAFF	TGTGCCAGCAGCTCACAGGGGTCGAACACTGAAGCTTTCTTT
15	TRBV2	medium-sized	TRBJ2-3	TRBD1	CASSGGTASTDTQYF	TGTGCCAGCAGCGGTGGGACAGCTAGCACAGATACGCAGTATTTT
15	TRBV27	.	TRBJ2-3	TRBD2	CASSLLAGVSDTQYF	TGTGCCAGCAGTTTACTAGCGGGAGTTTCAGATACGCAGTATTTT
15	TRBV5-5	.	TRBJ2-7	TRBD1	CASSSAGQGSHEQYF	TGTGCCAGCAGCTCGGCGGGACAGGGGTCCCACGAGCAGTACTTC
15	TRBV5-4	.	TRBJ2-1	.	CASSPRGGGYNEQFF	TGTGCCAGCAGCCCTCGGGGAGGGGGTTACAATGAGCAGTTCTTC
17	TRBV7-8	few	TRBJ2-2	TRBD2	CASSLELAGGSTGELFF	TGTGCCAGCAGCTTAGAACTAGCGGGAGGTAGCACCGGGGAGCTGTTTTTT
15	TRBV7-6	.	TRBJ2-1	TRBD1	CASSRREGTDNEQFF	TGTGCCAGCAGCCGCCGGGAAGGGACAGACAATGAGCAGTTCTTC
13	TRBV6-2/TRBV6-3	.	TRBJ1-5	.	CASSFYLNQPQHF	TGTGCCAGCAGTTTCTACCTAAATCAGCCCCAGCATTTT
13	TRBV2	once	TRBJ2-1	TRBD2	CASSETSGAEQFF	TGTGCCAGCAGTGAGACTAGCGGGGCTGAGCAGTTCTTC
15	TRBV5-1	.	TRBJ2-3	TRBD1	CASSLDQGAIDTQYF	TGCGCCAGCAGCTTGGATCAGGGGGCAATAGATACGCAGTATTTT
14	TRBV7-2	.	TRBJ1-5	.	CASSPNLGNQPQHF	TGTGCCAGCAGCCCGAACCTAGGAAACCAGCCCCAGCATTTT
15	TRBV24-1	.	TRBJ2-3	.	CATSARGHSTDTQYF	TGTGCCACCAGTGCCCGGGGTCATAGCACAGATACGCAGTATTTT
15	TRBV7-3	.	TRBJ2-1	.	CASSLTGGSYNEQFF	TGTGCCAGCAGCTTAACGGGGGGCTCCTACAATGAGCAGTTCTTC
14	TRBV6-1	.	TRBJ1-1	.	CASSENTMNTEAFF	TGTGCCAGCAGTGAGAACACCATGAACACTGAAGCTTTCTTT
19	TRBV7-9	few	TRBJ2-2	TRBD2	CASSLVRATSGRRTGELFF	TGTGCCAGCAGCTTAGTACGGGCCACTAGCGGGAGGAGGACCGGGGAGCTGTTTTTT
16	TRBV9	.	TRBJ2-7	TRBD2	CASSPTSGGRAGEQYF	TGTGCCAGCAGCCCTACATCAGGCGGGAGGGCCGGCGAGCAGTACTTC
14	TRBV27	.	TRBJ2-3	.	CASSFRGVTDTQYF	TGTGCCAGCAGTTTCAGAGGTGTCACAGATACGCAGTATTTT
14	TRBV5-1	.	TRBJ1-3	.	CASSAQGTGNTIYF	TGCGCCAGCAGCGCACAGGGAACTGGAAACACCATATATTTT
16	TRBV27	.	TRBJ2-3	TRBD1	CASRTGKALWTDTQYF	TGTGCCAGCAGGACAGGGAAAGCCCTCTGGACAGATACGCAGTATTTT
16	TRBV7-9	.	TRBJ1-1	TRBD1	CASSHLWTGRNTEAFF	TGTGCCAGCAGCCATCTGTGGACAGGCAGGAACACTGAAGCTTTCTTT
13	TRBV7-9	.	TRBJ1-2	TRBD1	CASSRTGDYGYTF	TGTGCCAGCAGCCGGACAGGCGACTATGGCTACACCTTC
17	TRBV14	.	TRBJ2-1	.	CASSQETRRALYNEQFF	TGTGCCAGCAGCCAAGAAACCCGGAGGGCCCTCTACAATGAGCAGTTCTTC
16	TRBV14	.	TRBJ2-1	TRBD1	CAGSQDVGQGGYEQFF	TGTGCCGGCAGCCAAGATGTGGGACAGGGGGGCTATGAGCAGTTCTTC
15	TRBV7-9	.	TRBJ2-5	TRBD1	CASRSRDRREETQYF	TGTGCCAGCAGGTCCCGGGACAGGCGAGAAGAGACCCAGTACTTC
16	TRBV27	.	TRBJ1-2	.	CASSLYRGALTDGYTF	TGTGCCAGCAGTTTATACCGGGGGGCCTTGACTGATGGCTACACCTTC
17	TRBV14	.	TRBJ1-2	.	CASSRTKSGTRVFGYTF	TGTGCCAGCAGCCGAACTAAATCCGGGACTCGCGTCTTTGGCTACACCTTC
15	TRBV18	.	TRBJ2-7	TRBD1	CASSPRTGDYYEQYF	TGTGCCAGCTCACCTCGGACAGGGGACTACTACGAGCAGTACTTC
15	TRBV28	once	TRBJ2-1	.	CASRPPGTRINEQFF	TGTGCCAGCAGACCTCCTGGGACAAGAATCAATGAGCAGTTCTTC
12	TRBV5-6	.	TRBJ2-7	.	CASSLGGYEQYF	TGTGCCAGCAGCTTAGGGGGCTACGAGCAGTACTTC
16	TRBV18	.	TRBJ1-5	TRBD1	CASSQGTGGSNQPQHF	TGTGCCAGCTCACAGGGGACAGGGGGGAGCAATCAGCCCCAGCATTTT
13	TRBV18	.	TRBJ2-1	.	CASSPTTYNEQFF	TGTGCCAGCTCACCGACTACCTACAATGAGCAGTTCTTC
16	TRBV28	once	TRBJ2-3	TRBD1	CASSSRQGTYTDTQYF	TGTGCCAGCAGTTCCAGACAGGGAACGTACACAGATACGCAGTATTTT
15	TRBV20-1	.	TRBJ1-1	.	CSASFTLVLDTEAFF	TGCAGTGCTAGTTTTACTTTGGTACTGGACACTGAAGCTTTCTTT
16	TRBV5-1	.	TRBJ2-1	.	CASSRLATVTYNEQFF	TGCGCCAGCAGCCGTCTAGCGACCGTCACCTACAATGAGCAGTTCTTC
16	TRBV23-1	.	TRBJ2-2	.	CASSQSDRDDTGELFF	TGCGCCAGCAGTCAATCAGACAGAGATGACACCGGGGAGCTGTTTTTT
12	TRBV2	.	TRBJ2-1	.	CASTRDYNEQFF	TGTGCCAGCACACGGGACTACAATGAGCAGTTCTTC
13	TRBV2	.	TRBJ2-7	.	CASSADSNYEQYF	TGTGCCAGCAGTGCGGACAGCAACTACGAGCAGTACTTC
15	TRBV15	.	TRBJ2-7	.	CATSRDSGSLDEQYF	TGTGCCACCAGCAGAGATAGCGGATCCCTCGACGAGCAGTACTTC
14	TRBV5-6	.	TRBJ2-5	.	CASSLGQDQETQYF	TGTGCCAGCAGCTTGGGGCAGGACCAAGAGACCCAGTACTTC
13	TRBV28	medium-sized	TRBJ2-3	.	CASSLPDWRTQYF	TGTGCCAGCAGTTTACCCGACTGGAGGACGCAGTATTTT
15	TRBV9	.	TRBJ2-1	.	CASSVGGVAGNEQFF	TGTGCCAGCAGCGTAGGTGGTGTGGCGGGCAATGAGCAGTTCTTC